One and the same sample provided the 28 T cell receptor beta chains below, sequenced in a study of T and B cells in COVID-19 patients. BIOMED2 TRB-A/B primer pools were used in multiplex TRB PCR. TCRdb independently ran MiXCR on the multiplex PCR reads; one entry per CDR3 protein. The sample shows 8,500 to 9,500 distinct CDR3 sequences, over 30% of them seen only once. TRB was amplified from approximately 250-480 ng of blood genomic DNA. The sequenced sample consisted of blood. The source of these receptors is a human donor with active COVID-19.

By sample fraction, this clonotype is medium-sized. The V gene is TRBV29-1, the J gene TRBJ2-1; the match to TRBD2 covers 9 bases. The length of the CDR3 is 15 residues. The V segment lost 4 bases and the J segment 5 bases; nucleotides outside the gene matches: 9. Germline V gene sequence: CDR1 SQVTM, CDR2 ANQGSEA. The CDR3 DNA sequence: TGCAGCGTTGTCTGGCGGGAGGGCCAGAACAATGAGCAGTTCTTC. Residues: CSVVWREGQNNEQFF.

There are a few counts of this clonotype. The rearrangement uses TRBV6-5 and TRBJ2-3; 7 nucleotides agree with TRBD2. The CDR3 consists of 14 residues. Germline V gene data show CDR1 as MNHEY and CDR2 as SVGAGI. V lost 2 bases, J lost 2 bases, and 1 base stayed unmatched. The CDR3 reads CASSYREVTDTQYF. In DNA, the CDR3 is TGTGCCAGCAGTTACCGGGAGGTCACAGATACGCAGTATTTT.

The rearrangement joins TRBV12-3 or TRBV12-4 to TRBJ2-2; D remains ambiguous. Trimming removed 6 bases from V and 0 bases from J, with 11 bases in between. This CDR3 contains 15 residues. CDR3 residues: CASSDIRTNTGELFF. The CDR3 coding sequence is TGTGCCAGCAGCGACATCAGGACGAACACCGGGGAGCTGTTTTTT.

This clonotype was counted a few times. The chain employs TRBV19 and TRBJ1-2, with D tentatively TRBD1 (5 bases). Trimming cost V 5 bases and J 3 bases, with 16 bases left between them. The CDR3 has 15 amino acids. CDR1 is LNHDA and CDR2 is SQIVND in the germline V gene (reference sequence). CDR3 DNA sequence: TGTGCCAGTAGTGGCCGGGACGCTTCCCACTATGGCTACACCTTC. It yields the protein CASSGRDASHYGYTF.

This clonotype was detected a few times. CDR3 region: CASSSLKGDSYGYTF. For the CDR3, the DNA is TGTGCCAGCAGCTCCCTGAAGGGGGACAGCTATGGCTACACCTTC. V and J are TRBV12-3 or TRBV12-4 and TRBJ1-2, with TRBD1 identical over 7 bases. J was trimmed by 4 bases and V by 6 bases; bases with no gene match: 11. The CDR3 totals 15 residues.

This sequence joins TRBV10-3 and TRBJ1-3; 8 bases are a match to TRBD1. Per the germline V gene, CDR1 is ENHRY and CDR2 is SYGVKD. The CDR3 has 17 residues. V trimming: 4 bases; J trimming: 3 bases; junction bases outside the gene matches: 11. As DNA, the CDR3 is TGTGCCATCAGTGGGAAAACCGGGACAGGTATTGGAAACACCATATATTTT. Translating gives CAISGKTGTGIGNTIYF.

This chain connects TRBV6-5 to TRBJ1-2, with D maybe TRBD1 (5 bases). Between the trimmed V and J ends, which lost 10 bases and 3 bases, there was a span of 24 bases. Per germline, CDR1 MNHEY and CDR2 SVGAGI. This CDR3 spans 16 amino acids. DNA for the CDR3: TGTGCCATCAGAATAGATCGAACAGGAGTAGACTATGGCTACACCTTC. It codes for CAIRIDRTGVDYGYTF.

This chain connects TRBV5-6 to TRBJ2-5; the match to TRBD2 covers 8 bases. The V gene end was trimmed by 3 bases and the J gene end by 3 bases; junction bases not matched to a gene: 4. CDR3 size: 14 residues. Germline lookup yields CDR1 SGHDT and CDR2 YYEEEE. The CDR3 DNA reads as TGTGCCAGCAGCTCCGCACTAGCGGAAGAGACCCAGTACTTC. It specifies CASSSALAEETQYF.

With regard to this clonotype: With a much larger clone just one base away, this may be a read error. The V gene is TRBV29-1, the J gene TRBJ2-1; D might be TRBD2 (5 bases). Trimming shortened V by 4 bases and J by 8 bases, and 12 bases separated the two germline ends. The CDR3 extends over 12 amino acids. Germline assignment: CDR1 SQVTM and CDR2 ANQGSEA. This CDR3 reads CSVARGVDEQFF. CDR3 DNA sequence: TGCAGCGTTGCACGGGGAGTTGATGAGCAGTTCTTC.

The CDR3 region has the DNA TGTGCCAGCAGTCTTCAGGCGGGACAGGGTCAAGAGACCCAGTACTTC. It is translated as CASSLQAGQGQETQYF. The chain links TRBV12-3 or TRBV12-4 to TRBJ2-5, with 9 bases fitting TRBD1. The CDR3 has 16 amino acids. The trim removed 5 bases at V and 2 bases at J, leaving 9 bases unmatched.

CDR3 nucleotides: TGTGCCAGCAGCCCCGTCGGGACAGGGATGGCCCAAACCTATGGCTACACCTTC. It codes for CASSPVGTGMAQTYGYTF. This chain joins TRBV6-2 or TRBV6-3 and TRBJ1-2; TRBD1 matches at 9 bases. CDR1 and CDR2 (germline): MNHEY, SVGEGT. This CDR3 is 18 amino acids long. Trimming took 6 bases from V and 4 from J; bases not matched to a gene: 18.

This clonotype was detected a few times. The chain uses TRBV18 and TRBJ2-6; D not resolved. Germline V gives CDR1 KGHSH, CDR2 LQKENI. The CDR3 loop spans 19 amino acids. V lost 6 bases and J 0 bases, leaving 21 bases between the germline ends. DNA for the CDR3: TGTGCCAGCTCCCCTTGGGTGCAGGAGACCAGCTCTGGGGCCAACGTCCTGACTTTC. As protein: CASSPWVQETSSGANVLTF.

This clonotype was seen only a few times. Sequence at one end of the junction differs from germline and may be a read error. The DNA for the CDR3 is TGTGCCAGTAGTTTAGAGACTAGCGGGAGGAACAATGAGCAGTTCTTC. Its protein is CASSLETSGRNNEQFF. The genes are TRBV19 and TRBJ2-1; 13 nucleotides line up with TRBD2. CDR1 and CDR2 (germline): LNHDA, SQIVND (reference sequence). The CDR3 runs 16 residues.

This clonotype was counted only a few times. V gene TRBV19 combines with J gene TRBJ1-1; D gene ambiguous. V was clipped by 6 bases and J by 0 bases, with 8 bases between them. This CDR3 is 13 amino acids long. From germline, CDR1 is LNHDA and CDR2 SQIVND (reference sequence). Written as DNA, the CDR3 is TGTGCCAGTAGGGGATTGGTGAACACTGAAGCTTTCTTT. Translated, it gives CASRGLVNTEAFF.

This clonotype is a singleton in its sample. The J gene is TRBJ1-5, the V gene TRBV5-4; D is perhaps TRBD1 (5 bases). The CDR3 totals 15 residues. Germline CDR1 reads SGHNT; CDR2 reads YYREEE (reference sequence). V lost 0 bases and J lost 4, with 11 bases in between. Written as DNA, the CDR3 is TGTGCCAGCAGCTTGGCCGACAGTAGTAATCAGCCCCAGCATTTT. Its translation: CASSLADSSNQPQHF.

V usage is TRBV18 and J usage is TRBJ1-5; weak D call: TRBD1 (5 bases). In germline, CDR1 is KGHSH, CDR2 LQKENI. The CDR3 totals 15 residues. Trimming stripped 4 bases from V and 6 bases from J, with 16 bases between. The CDR3 DNA is TGTGCCAGCTCACGGGACCCCGGGCCGACTCAGCCCCAGCATTTT. Protein sequence: CASSRDPGPTQPQHF.

The table lists this clonotype with a few counts. The chain links TRBV6-5 to TRBJ2-2; TRBD2 matches 10 bases. Trimming cost V 2 bases and J 0 bases; bases outside gene matches: 6. There are 18 residues in the CDR3. Looked up from germline, CDR1 is MNHEY and CDR2 is SVGAGI. CDR3: CASSYRLAGVANTGELFF. The CDR3, as DNA: TGTGCCAGCAGTTACCGCCTAGCGGGGGTCGCGAACACCGGGGAGCTGTTTTTT.

This clonotype was detected a few times. The CDR3 nucleotides read TGTGCCAGCAGTTTAGTAGGGGGCGCGATCACTGAAGCTTTCTTT. It yields the protein CASSLVGGAITEAFF. V usage is TRBV27 and J usage is TRBJ1-1; 7 bases are a match to TRBD1. The ends lost 2 bases at V and 4 bases at J; junction bases unmatched: 7. The CDR3 has 15 residues. Germline assignment: CDR1 MNHEY and CDR2 SMNVEV (reference sequence).

This chain links TRBV27 with TRBJ1-5, with D possibly matching TRBD1 (5 bases). The CDR3 spans 13 residues. With 3 bases removed from V and 5 bases from J, the gap between germline ends came to 8 bases. CDR1 MNHEY and CDR2 SMNVEV come from the germline V gene (reference sequence). CDR3 sequence reads: CASSLGRDQPQHF. CDR3 nucleotides: TGTGCCAGCAGTTTGGGGCGGGATCAGCCCCAGCATTTT.

This clonotype was recorded a few times. The chain combines TRBV11-3 with TRBJ2-5; D is ambiguous. Trimming stripped 6 bases from V and 8 bases from J, with 13 bases between. Germline V gene sequence: CDR1 SGHNT, CDR2 YENEEA. CDR3 length equals 12 residues. This CDR3 reads CASSQAGLTQYF. The DNA for the CDR3 is TGTGCCAGCAGTCAGGCCGGGTTAACCCAGTACTTC.

J is TRBJ1-1 and V is TRBV18, with TRBD1 matching over 9 bases. J lost 0 bases, V lost 3 bases, and 11 bases had no gene match. The CDR3 is 18 residues long. CDR1 KGHSH and CDR2 LQKENI come from the germline V gene. The CDR3 is CASSPSTGGFVMNTEAFF. CDR3 bases: TGTGCCAGCTCACCCTCGACAGGGGGTTTTGTGATGAACACTGAAGCTTTCTTT.

Here the CDR3 reads CASSPRPRVVNEQYF. The CDR3, as DNA: TGTGCCAGCAGTCCCCGTCCCAGGGTGGTCAACGAGCAGTACTTC. The chain links TRBV27 to TRBJ2-7, with D possibly being TRBD1 (5 bases). Germline CDR1 is MNHEY and CDR2 is SMNVEV (reference sequence). Trimming stripped 5 bases from V and 5 bases from J, with 19 bases between. The CDR3 runs 15 residues.

The chain combines TRBV13 with TRBJ2-1; TRBD2 might be the D (5 bases). CDR3 length: 15 residues. Germline V CDR1 and CDR2: PRHDT, FYEKMQ (reference sequence). Trimming left V 5 bases short and J 0 bases short, with 11 bases between. Written as DNA, the CDR3 is TGTGCCAGCAGCCTCGGGGTGAGCTCCTACAATGAGCAGTTCTTC. Amino acid sequence: CASSLGVSSYNEQFF. The full variable domain, its missing parts supplied by reference TRBV13 and TRBJ2-1, is AAGVIQSPRHLIKEKRETATLKCYPIPRHDTVYWYQQGPGQDPQFLISFYEKMQSDKGSIPDRFSAQQFSDYHSELNMSSLELGDSALYFCASSLGVSSYNEQFFGPGTRLTVL.

V is TRBV19 and J is TRBJ1-5, with 8 bases identical to TRBD1. CDR3 length: 13 residues. V dropped 8 bases and J dropped 5; count of bases not matched to a gene: 5. Germline lookup yields CDR1 LNHDA and CDR2 SQIVND (reference sequence). CDR3 DNA sequence: TGTGCCAGTGCAGGGGGCAGGGATCAGCCCCAGCATTTT. Its protein is CASAGGRDQPQHF.

The CDR3 loop reads CASSLMPVNTGELFF. The CDR3 region has the DNA TGTGCCAGCAGTTTAATGCCAGTGAACACCGGGGAGCTGTTTTTT. The chain is built from TRBV6-5 and TRBJ2-2; D remains ambiguous. V was trimmed by 4 bases and J by 1 base, leaving 10 bases between them. This CDR3 comprises 15 residues. CDR1 MNHEY and CDR2 SVGAGI come from the germline V gene.

This clonotype occurred once. The junction shows a germline mismatch at one end, possibly a read error. J is TRBJ2-2 and V is TRBV5-1, with a tentative D call TRBD1 (5 bases). The CDR3 is 16 amino acids. Germline V gene lookup returns CDR1 SGHRS and CDR2 YFSETQ. The CDR3 is CASSEARALDTWELFF. Written as DNA, the CDR3 is TGCGCCAGCAGCGAGGCCAGGGCCCTGGACACCTGGGAGCTGTTTTTT.

V and J are TRBV5-1 and TRBJ2-3, with TRBD1 matching over 8 bases. The CDR3 extends over 15 amino acids. Germline values: CDR1 SGHRS, CDR2 YFSETQ. Germline trimming cut 0 bases from V and 3 bases from J; bases unmatched to any gene: 3. The CDR3 DNA reads TGCGCCAGCAGCTTGGCGCGACAGGGGACAGATACGCAGTATTTT. Translation: CASSLARQGTDTQYF.

The J gene is TRBJ1-1, the V gene TRBV6-6, with TRBD1 matching over 8 bases. The CDR3 spans 14 residues. CDR1 MNHNY and CDR2 SVGAGI come from the germline V gene (reference sequence). Germline trimming cut 5 bases from V and 3 bases from J; bases unmatched to any gene: 5. CDR3 protein: CASSQGAGYTEAFF. The CDR3 nucleotides are TGTGCCAGCAGTCAGGGGGCTGGGTACACTGAAGCTTTCTTT.